Below, 13 T cell receptor beta chains from the same sample are listed, as sequenced in a study of molecular identifiers for immune sequencing clone quantification. MiXCR was run by TCRdb on the PCR reads, yielding one entry per CDR3 protein. The profile shows some 580,000 distinct CDR3 sequences, about 25% of them singletons. The sample consisted of naive CD8+ T cells from blood, with Jurkat cell RNA spiked in. The subset was: FACS-sorted CD8+CD4-CCR7+CD45RA+ naive T cells. The receptor set was obtained from a human donor in good health. Some libraries in this study had Jurkat cell RNA spiked in.

This clonotype came up a few times. The rearrangement links TRBV10-3 to TRBJ1-2, with a weak D call TRBD1 (5 bases). Per the germline V gene, CDR1 is ENHRY and CDR2 is SYGVKD. The V and J ends lost 0 bases and 4 bases respectively, with 9 bases between them. The CDR3 is made up of 14 amino acids. CDR3 amino acids: CAISESGVSYGYTF. The DNA of the CDR3 is TGTGCCATCAGTGAGTCGGGGGTTTCCTATGGCTACACCTTC.

This clonotype was seen many times. The gene calls are TRBV6-2 or TRBV6-3 and TRBJ2-7, with D possibly matching TRBD2 (6 bases). The V gene lost 6 bases and the J gene lost 3 bases, with 12 bases spanning the gap. CDR1 and CDR2 (germline): MNHEY, SVGEGT. The length of the CDR3 is 13 residues. The CDR3 bases are TGTGCCAGCAGCTCGGGACTGATCTACGAGCAGTACTTC. Translation: CASSSGLIYEQYF.

At least ten counts were recorded for this clonotype. This sequence joins TRBV7-9 and TRBJ2-7; TRBD1 might be the D (6 bases). Trimming left V 4 bases short and J 3 bases short, with 16 bases between. The CDR3 length is 15 residues. The germline gives CDR1 SEHNR, CDR2 FQNEAQ (reference sequence). CDR3 DNA: TGTGCCAGCAGCTCGTGGGCACAGGGTGACTACGAGCAGTACTTC. It is translated as CASSSWAQGDYEQYF.

For this clonotype: A single base separates this from a much larger clone, so it may be a read error. V usage is TRBV20-1 and J usage is TRBJ2-3; 8 bases line up with TRBD2. Germline V lookup: CDR1 DFQATT, CDR2 SNEGSKA (reference sequence). Trimming cost V 2 bases and J 5 bases; bases outside gene matches: 15. The CDR3 is made up of 17 amino acids. The CDR3 region has the DNA TGCAGTGCTAGATATTGGGGGATTACGGGGGGGCTAGATACGCAGTATTTT. Its protein is CSARYWGITGGLDTQYF.

This clonotype was picked up a small number of times. The chain couples TRBV7-6 to TRBJ1-3; D is uncertain. The CDR3 runs 14 residues. The germline V and J ends were trimmed by 6 bases and 0 bases, with 9 bases remaining between them. Germline CDR1 and CDR2: SGHVS and FNYEAQ. Written as DNA, the CDR3 is TGTGCCAGCAGTCCGGATTTCTCTGGAAACACCATATATTTT. Its translation: CASSPDFSGNTIYF. Full variable domain (remainder filled in from reference TRBV7-6 and TRBJ1-3): GAGVSQSPRYKVTKRGQDVALRCDPISGHVSLYWYRQALGQGPEFLTYFNYEAQQDKSGLPNDRFSAERPEGSISTLTIQRTEQRDSAMYRCASSPDFSGNTIYFGEGSWLTVV.

As for this clonotype: One base away lies a much larger clone, so this may be a sequencing read error. V usage is TRBV2 and J usage is TRBJ2-3, with 12 bases lining up with TRBD2. The length of the CDR3 is 15 residues. CDR1 is SNHLY and CDR2 is FYNNEI in the germline V gene. CDR3 sequence reads: CASKTSGGSTDTRYF. The CDR3 DNA sequence: TGTGCCAGCAAGACTAGCGGGGGTAGCACAGATACGCGGTATTTT.

Comments on this clonotype: One end of the junction is discordant with germline, which a read error may explain. The chain recombines TRBV6-5 with TRBJ2-3; D remains ambiguous. Per germline, CDR1 MNHEY and CDR2 SVGAGI. The CDR3 is made up of 13 amino acids. In DNA form, the CDR3 reads TGTGTCCGCCGTTCCTCTTCTAGGGCCCCCGCCCTTTTT. Encoded protein: CVRRSSSRAPALF.

This clonotype appeared a few times. The chain employs TRBV7-9 and TRBJ1-4; weak D call: TRBD1 (5 bases). Germline V gives CDR1 SEHNR, CDR2 FQNEAQ (reference sequence). The germline V and J ends were trimmed by 4 bases and 4 bases, with 13 bases remaining between them. The CDR3 runs 15 residues. The CDR3 DNA sequence: TGTGCCAGCAGCTCCCCGGGGGTGTATAATGAAAAACTGTTTTTT. Translating gives CASSSPGVYNEKLFF.

Remarks on this clonotype: A clone one base away is much larger, so this may be a read error. The chain joins TRBV7-4 to TRBJ2-7; TRBD2 might be the D (5 bases). The germline V gene encodes CDR1 SGHVT and CDR2 SQSDAQ. The CDR3 spans 12 residues. CDR3 loop: CAGSSSRDEQYF. In nucleotides, the CDR3 is TGTGCCGGCAGCTCTAGCCGTGACGAGCAGTACTTC.

This clonotype occurred once. One base away lies a much larger clone, so this may be a sequencing read error. V is TRBV20-1 and J is TRBJ2-3; tentatively, D is TRBD1 (5 bases). CDR3 size: 14 residues. From germline, CDR1 is DFQATT and CDR2 SNEGSKA (reference sequence). This chain's CDR3 is CSARDWLGTGTQYF. CDR3 in DNA: TGCAGTGCTAGAGATTGGTTGGGTACAGGTACGCAGTATTTT.

In this sample, this clonotype turned up a few times. The rearrangement joins TRBV15 to TRBJ2-1; D call uncertain. This CDR3 contains 12 residues. Trimming cost V 3 bases and J 4 bases, with 4 bases left between them. Per the germline V gene, CDR1 is LNHNV and CDR2 is YYDKDF (reference sequence). The CDR3: CATSSHYNEQFF. The CDR3 DNA sequence: TGTGCCACCAGCAGTCATTACAATGAGCAGTTCTTC.

On this clonotype: A read error may explain this, as a much larger clone is one base away. The rearrangement joins TRBV7-2 to TRBJ2-3; D unclear. In germline, CDR1 is SGHTA, CDR2 FQGNSA. This CDR3 region has 15 residues. CDR3 sequence reads: CASGLEIFSTDTQYF. CDR3 bases: TGTGCCAGCGGCTTAGAAATATTTAGCACAGATACGCAGTATTTT.

This clonotype was counted many times. The gene calls are TRBV18 and TRBJ2-3; D ambiguous. Germline assignment: CDR1 KGHSH and CDR2 LQKENI. The CDR3 is 13 residues long. Deletions cut 8 bases from V and 4 bases from J, with 13 bases between. For the CDR3, the DNA is TGTGCCAGCAGCCCCCCCAGCTCAGATACGCAGTATTTT. Translated: CASSPPSSDTQYF.